This entry features one T cell receptor (beta chain) sequence. The data were produced by immunoSEQ multiplex PCR, yet TCRdb's version contains in-frame clones alone and is incomplete. The top ten clones hold approximately 15% of a sample with 130,000 to 150,000 clones, 70% to 90% of them seen once. V gave up 3 bases and J gave up 1 base; unmatched junction bases: 7. This CDR3 contains 16 residues. Germline CDR1 is KGHSH and CDR2 is LQKENI. These data belong to a study of T cell responses to AZD1222 COVID-19 vaccine. Sequences were derived from peripheral blood, sampled on day 0 of AZD1222 vaccination. The chain links TRBV18 to TRBJ1-1; 8 nucleotides agree with TRBD1. This TCR was recovered from an adult in good health. Written as DNA, the CDR3 is TGTGCCAGCTCACCGACGGACAGGGCGGCGAACACTGAAGCTTTCTTT. Its protein product is CASSPTDRAANTEAFF.